A selection of T cell receptor beta chains follows, all from one sample in a study of blood T cells in healthy people across ages. TCRdb analysed the 5' RACE reads with MiXCR anew, one entry per CDR3 protein. The sample lists hundreds of thousands of distinct CDR3 sequences, less than 80% occurring once. The sample comprised blood. The receptors were gathered from a man younger than 45 in good health. The CDR3 runs from the conserved cysteine through the conserved F or W. A D gene is named only where the DNA matches it firmly. Size is stated for part of the rows, as once, few or many counts, or as a class when the clone is expanded.

TRBJ2-7 . . TRBV5-1 TGCGCCAGCAGCTCCTCCCCTATGCGGCAGTACTTC CASSSSPMRQYF
TRBJ2-7 . . TRBV11-2 TGTGCCAGCAGCTATGTTCCGCCCTACGAGCAGTACTTC CASSYVPPYEQYF
TRBJ2-7 TRBD2 . TRBV4-3 TGCGCCAGCAGCCAAGAAGTCCGGGGGGGGACATTCGACGAGCAGTACTTC CASSQEVRGGTFDEQYF
TRBJ1-1 TRBD1 . TRBV7-9 TGTGCCAGCAGCTATCGACAGGGAATGAACACCGAAGCTTTCTTT CASSYRQGMNTEAFF
TRBJ1-2 . . TRBV27 TGTGCCAGCAGTCCAGGGAAATACGTTGGCTACATCTTC CASSPGKYVGYIF
TRBJ1-2 . . TRBV10-2 TGCGCCAGCAGTGAGTCGATCAGGGGCTACAACTATGGCTACACCTTC CASSESIRGYNYGYTF
TRBJ1-2 . . TRBV18 TGTGCCAGCTCACCAAGGGACGGCAAAGACCTCTATGGCTACACCTTC CASSPRDGKDLYGYTF
TRBJ2-2 TRBD2 . TRBV20-1 TGCAGTGCAGCTAGCGGGACGAACACCGGGGAGCTGTTTTTT CSAASGTNTGELFF
TRBJ2-1 . . TRBV6-6 TGTGCCAGCAGGGACGACAGGTCCTACAATGAGCAGTTCTTC CASRDDRSYNEQFF
TRBJ2-6 . . TRBV6-2/TRBV6-3 TGTGCCAGCAGTTACAGAGGTCAGGGGCTATTCTGGGCCAACGTCCTGACTTTC CASSYRGQGLFWANVLTF
TRBJ2-7 . . TRBV20-1 TGCAGTGGGTCAGGACAGCCACTCTACGAGCAGTACTTC CSGSGQPLYEQYF
TRBJ1-1 . . TRBV7-3 TGTGCCAGCAGCCACCCACAGAGCACTGAAGCTTTCTTT CASSHPQSTEAFF
TRBJ1-4 TRBD1 . TRBV2 TGTGCCAGCAGCCCGGGACAGGGGTTTGGAAAACTGTTTTTT CASSPGQGFGKLFF
TRBJ2-5 . few TRBV12-3/TRBV12-4 TGTGCCAGCAGTGCGGGGCTTTATGAGACCCAGTACTTC CASSAGLYETQYF
TRBJ2-3 TRBD2 . TRBV4-2 TGTGCCAGCAGCCAAGAGGCTAGCGGGGGGGCGGCGGATACGCAGTATTTT CASSQEASGGAADTQYF
TRBJ2-1 TRBD1 . TRBV20-1 TGCAGTGCTAGTGCCCCGGGACAGGGTAACGAGCAGTTCTTC CSASAPGQGNEQFF
TRBJ2-6 . . TRBV29-1 TGCAGCGTTGGAAATGGGGCCAACGTCCTGACTTTC CSVGNGANVLTF
TRBJ2-6 TRBD1 . TRBV4-2 TGTGCCAGCAGCACCCACGGACAGGGGCCTGGGGCCAACGTCCTGACTTTC CASSTHGQGPGANVLTF
TRBJ2-3 . . TRBV4-2 TGTGCCAGCAGCCAAGAAGAGGTCCTGGATACGCAGTATTTT CASSQEEVLDTQYF
TRBJ2-5 . few TRBV28 TGTGCCAGCGGGAGGGGGTTAGAGACCCAGTACTTC CASGRGLETQYF
TRBJ2-7 TRBD1 . TRBV20-1 TGCAGTGCTAGGACAGGGGGGTACTACGAGCAGTACTTC CSARTGGYYEQYF
TRBJ1-5 . few TRBV10-3 TGTGCCATCAGTGCAGGGGTGGATCAGCCCCAGCATTTT CAISAGVDQPQHF
TRBJ2-1 . . TRBV7-2 TGTGCCAGCAGCTTAGAGTACTTGGGCAGTAAAGAGACCCAGTTCTTC CASSLEYLGSKETQFF
TRBJ2-7 TRBD2 . TRBV4-3 TGCGCCAGCAGCCAAGTCGCGGGGGGCCCCTACGAGCAGTACTTC CASSQVAGGPYEQYF
TRBJ2-1 . few TRBV4-3 TGCGCCAGCAGCCCGTATACTAGATTCGGGGAGAACAATGAGCAGTTCTTC CASSPYTRFGENNEQFF
TRBJ2-2 TRBD2 . TRBV6-5 TGTGCCAGCAGTTACTCGGCTAGCGGAACCGGGGAGCTGTTTTTT CASSYSASGTGELFF